This T cell receptor beta chain stems from a study of shared clonotypes between healthy human individuals. Study observations and caveats: Generation of non-shared clonotypes was less probable than generation of clonotypes shared by all four donors.

The data were produced by immunoSEQ multiplex PCR, yet TCRdb's version contains in-frame clones alone and is incomplete. In the table there are 730,000 or so clones, about three quarters of which are singletons. This clone was detected a few times. Its antigen remains unidentified. The clonotype was recovered from a woman aged 25 to 39 in good health. The source material was memory CD4+ T cells sorted from blood. Subset described: CD45RA-negative fraction.

The CDR3 nucleotides read TGCGCCAGCAGCCAAGATTTCGGTTCGAGGGAGCAGTACTTC. This translates into CASSQDFGSREQYF. V and J are TRBV4-1 and TRBJ2-7; D is ambiguous. Germline loops: CDR1 MGHRA, CDR2 YSYEKL. V gave up 0 bases and J gave up 7 bases, with 13 bases separating them. The CDR3 has 14 residues.